This TCR beta chain was found in a study of blood T cells in healthy people across ages. Study-wide results and caveats: The study found TCR beta diversity correlated strongly with naive T cell percentage. Whereas aged donors had fewer naive CD4+ cells, long-lived donors had more of them and higher diversity.

Samples each had at least 5.5 micrograms of total RNA extracted. CDR1 is SGHVS, CDR2 FQNEAQ, per germline. With 1 base removed from V and 5 bases from J, the gap between germline ends came to 15 bases. The CDR3 has 16 residues. Concerning this clonotype itself: Its antigen is as yet unknown.

The second PCR ran roughly 7 to 12 cycles with a sample-barcoded 5' primer and J-beta primers. A minimum of 2.5 million CDR3-containing paired-end reads was obtained for each sample. TCRdb redid the calling of the 5' RACE reads with MiXCR, one entry per CDR3 protein. The table records roughly 1,300,000 distinct CDR3 sequences, around 55% of them present only once. This TCR was recovered from a man younger than 30 in good health. V gene TRBV7-8 combines with J gene TRBJ2-1, with TRBD2 as a possible D gene (6 bases). What was sequenced was blood. Here the CDR3 reads CASSLELWGGNNEQFF. The CDR3 DNA reads as TGTGCCAGCAGCTTAGAGTTGTGGGGCGGGAACAATGAGCAGTTCTTC.